Many counts were recorded for the clone carrying this TCR beta chain. Its antigen is undetermined. The CDR3 runs to 20 residues. V lost 1 base, J lost 0 bases, and 12 bases stayed unmatched. Germline V CDR1 and CDR2: SGHNT, YENEEA. Researchers amplified the TCR beta CDR3 regions from RNA transcripts. HTBI primers were used for first-round RT-PCR of the TCR CDR3. Using its own MiXCR run on the multiplex PCR reads, TCRdb lists one record per CDR3 protein. The sample has about 520,000 distinct CDR3 sequences; roughly 24% are singletons. Duration under 3 months, a NOSPECS grade of at least 4, and a Clinical Activity Score of at least 3 characterized the ophthalmopathy patients. Approximately 10 ml of fresh peripheral blood supplied the PBMCs. The source of the sample is a study of T cells in Graves' hyperthyroidism and ophthalmopathy. Regarding the study as a whole: Blood also held most thyroid clonotypes expanded beyond 0.001. Ophthalmopathy could be told apart from stable hyperthyroidism with a 13 V-J model.

V is TRBV11-3 and J is TRBJ2-7, with 13 bases aligning to TRBD2. Sequencing input: blood. This clonotype was obtained from a woman in her twenties or thirties with Graves' ophthalmopathy. The CDR3 DNA reads TGTGCCAGCAGCTTAGTGTGGACTAGCGGGGGCACCCTTAGCTCCTACGAGCAGTACTTC. It yields the protein CASSLVWTSGGTLSSYEQYF.